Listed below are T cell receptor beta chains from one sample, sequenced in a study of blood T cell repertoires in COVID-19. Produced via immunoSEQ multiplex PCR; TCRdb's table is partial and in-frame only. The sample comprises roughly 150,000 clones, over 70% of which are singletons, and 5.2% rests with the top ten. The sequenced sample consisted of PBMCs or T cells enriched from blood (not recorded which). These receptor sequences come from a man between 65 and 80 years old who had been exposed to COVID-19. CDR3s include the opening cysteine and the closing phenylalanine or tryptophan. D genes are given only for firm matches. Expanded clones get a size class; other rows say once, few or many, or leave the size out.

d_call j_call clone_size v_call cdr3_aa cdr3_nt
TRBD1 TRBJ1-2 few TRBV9 CASSATPRDRGGGYTF TGTGCCAGCAGCGCCACTCCACGGGACAGGGGGGGCGGCTACACCTTC
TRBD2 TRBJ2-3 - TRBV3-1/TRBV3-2 CASSPGTSGGNTQYF TGTGCCAGCAGCCCCGGAACCAGCGGGGGAAATACGCAGTATTTT
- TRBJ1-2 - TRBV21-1 CASSVRTGFHGYTF TGTGCCAGCAGCGTACGAACAGGGTTCCATGGCTACACCTTC
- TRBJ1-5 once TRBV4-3 CASSHSDLGNQPQHF TGCGCCAGCAGCCACTCCGACTTAGGCAATCAGCCCCAGCATTTT
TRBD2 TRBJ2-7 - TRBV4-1 CASSLRAGLANEQYF TGCGCCAGCAGCCTGCGCGCGGGACTAGCGAACGAGCAGTACTTC
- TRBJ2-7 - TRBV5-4 CASSPMVGTAYEQYF TGTGCCAGCAGCCCTATGGTGGGTACAGCCTACGAGCAGTACTTC
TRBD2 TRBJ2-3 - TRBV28 CASSSPAGGRDTQYF TGTGCCAGCAGTTCCCCAGCGGGGGGAAGAGATACGCAGTATTTT
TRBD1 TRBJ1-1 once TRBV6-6 CASQGTGTTEAFF TGTGCCAGCCAAGGGACAGGGACCACTGAAGCTTTCTTT
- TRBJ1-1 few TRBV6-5 CASTAGTRNTEAFF TGTGCCAGCACGGCGGGAACAAGGAACACTGAAGCTTTCTTT
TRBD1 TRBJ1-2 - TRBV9 CASSAGDRERGYTF TGTGCCAGCAGCGCCGGAGACAGGGAACGTGGCTACACCTTC
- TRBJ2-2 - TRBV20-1 CSARTGELFF TGCAGTGCCAGGACCGGGGAGCTGTTTTTT
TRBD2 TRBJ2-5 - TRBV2 CASRAKTSGSWETQYF TGTGCCAGCAGGGCAAAGACTAGCGGGAGTTGGGAGACCCAGTACTTC
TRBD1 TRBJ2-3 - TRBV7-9 CASSLRQGTDTQYF TGTGCCAGCAGCTTAAGACAGGGAACAGATACGCAGTATTTT
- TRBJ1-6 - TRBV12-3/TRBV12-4 CASSLGRASLHF TGTGCCAGCAGTTTAGGCAGGGCATCCCTCCACTTT
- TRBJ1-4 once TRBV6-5 CASSYSSRGYNEKLFF TGTGCCAGCAGTTACTCGTCAAGGGGTTATAATGAAAAACTGTTTTTT
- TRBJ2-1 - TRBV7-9 CASSFGPGGGAWEQFF TGTGCCAGCAGCTTCGGGCCCGGCGGAGGGGCTTGGGAGCAGTTCTTC
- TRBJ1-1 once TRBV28 CASIPGHQTTGTEAFF TGTGCCAGCATCCCGGGACACCAAACTACAGGCACTGAAGCTTTCTTT
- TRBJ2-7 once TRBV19 CASSEQGAGSYEQYF TGTGCCAGTAGTGAACAGGGTGCTGGATCCTACGAGCAGTACTTC
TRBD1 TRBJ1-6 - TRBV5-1 CASSLEQGGGSPLHF TGCGCCAGCAGCTTGGAACAGGGGGGAGGCTCACCCCTCCACTTT
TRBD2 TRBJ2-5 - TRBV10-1 CASSKIAGGPVETQYF TGCGCCAGCAGTAAGATAGCGGGAGGGCCGGTAGAGACCCAGTACTTC
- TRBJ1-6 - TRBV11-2 CASSPLQGSGSPLHF TGTGCCAGCAGCCCCTTACAGGGATCAGGATCACCCCTCCACTTT
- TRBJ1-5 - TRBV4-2 CASSQESLSNQPQHF TGTGCCAGCAGCCAAGAATCCCTAAGCAATCAGCCCCAGCATTTT
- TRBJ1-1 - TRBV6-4 CASSLQGPVGAFF TGTGCCAGCAGCCTACAGGGACCGGTTGGAGCTTTCTTT
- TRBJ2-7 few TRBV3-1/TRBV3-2 CASSQDPTSWIRYF TGTGCCAGCAGCCAAGATCCAACTAGCTGGATCAGGTACTTC
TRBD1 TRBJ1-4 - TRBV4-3 CASSPGDRDRREKLFF TGCGCCAGCAGCCCCGGTGACCGGGACAGAAGGGAAAAACTGTTTTTT
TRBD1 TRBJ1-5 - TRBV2 CASREGTGVNQPQHF TGTGCCAGCCGGGAAGGGACAGGGGTCAATCAGCCCCAGCATTTT
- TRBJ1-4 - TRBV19 CASSISGGVGEKLFF TGTGCCAGTAGTATATCCGGGGGAGTTGGTGAAAAACTGTTTTTT
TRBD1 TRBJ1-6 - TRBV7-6 CASSSNRDSTSPLHF TGTGCCAGCAGCTCAAACCGGGACAGCACTTCACCCCTCCACTTT
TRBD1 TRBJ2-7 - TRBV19 CASSTPGQGAGEQYF TGTGCCAGTAGTACACCGGGACAGGGGGCAGGCGAGCAGTACTTC
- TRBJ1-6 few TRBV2 CASSLRHPNSPLHF TGTGCCAGCAGTCTTAGACATCCCAACTCACCCCTCCACTTT
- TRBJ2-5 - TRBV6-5 CASSYNRDQETQYF TGTGCCAGCAGTTACAACAGGGACCAAGAGACCCAGTACTTC
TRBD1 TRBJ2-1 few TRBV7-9 CASSRLGGTGVENEQFF TGTGCCAGCAGCCGCCTCGGCGGGACAGGGGTAGAGAATGAGCAGTTCTTC
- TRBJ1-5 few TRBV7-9 CASSLSDLRNQPQHF TGTGCCAGCAGCTTGTCGGACTTACGTAATCAGCCCCAGCATTTT
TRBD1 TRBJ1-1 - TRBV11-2 CASSLAGSRGQNTEAFF TGTGCCAGCAGCTTGGCTGGCTCTAGGGGGCAGAACACTGAAGCTTTCTTT
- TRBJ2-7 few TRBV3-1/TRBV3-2 CASSHLSGGEQYF TGTGCCAGCAGCCATCTAAGCGGAGGCGAGCAGTACTTC
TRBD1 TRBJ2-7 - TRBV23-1 CASSQPKGGHRDRGKYEQYF TGCGCCAGCAGTCAACCGAAGGGGGGGCACCGGGACAGGGGAAAATACGAGCAGTACTTC
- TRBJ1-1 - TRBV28 CASSFGAGGGTEAFF TGTGCCAGCAGTTTCGGTGCGGGTGGAGGGACTGAAGCTTTCTTT
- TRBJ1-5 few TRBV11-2 CASSLGGRDQPQHF TGTGCCAGCAGCTTAGGGGGGCGAGATCAGCCCCAGCATTTT
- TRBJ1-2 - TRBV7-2 CASSSRGGRVYGYTF TGTGCCAGCAGCTCCCGGGGGGGGCGAGTCTATGGCTACACCTTC
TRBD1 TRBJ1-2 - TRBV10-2 CASSAGGHYTF TGCGCCAGCAGCGCAGGGGGACACTACACCTTC
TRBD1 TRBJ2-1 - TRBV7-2 CASSKSPGQQYNEQFF TGTGCCAGCAGCAAAAGTCCGGGACAGCAGTACAATGAGCAGTTCTTC
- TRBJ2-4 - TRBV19 CASTLGTGKNIQYF TGTGCCAGTACTCTGGGCACAGGGAAAAACATTCAGTACTTC
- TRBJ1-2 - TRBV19 CASNSGPLRYNYGYTF TGTGCCAGTAACTCAGGTCCGCTTCGATATAACTATGGCTACACCTTC
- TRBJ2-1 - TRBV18 CASSLSPQGGEQFF TGTGCCAGCTCCCTGAGCCCTCAGGGTGGTGAGCAGTTCTTC
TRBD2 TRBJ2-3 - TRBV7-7 CASSQLAGGYTDTQYF TGTGCCAGCAGCCAACTAGCGGGGGGGTACACAGATACGCAGTATTTT
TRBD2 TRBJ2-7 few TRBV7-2 CASSSSGPSYEQYF TGTGCCAGCAGCTCTAGCGGTCCTTCCTACGAGCAGTACTTC
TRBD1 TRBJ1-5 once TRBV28 CASSSTGGPLAQHF TGTGCCAGCAGTTCAACAGGGGGGCCCCTGGCCCAGCATTTT
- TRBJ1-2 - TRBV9 CASSAAWPGYGYTF TGTGCCAGCAGCGCAGCCTGGCCGGGCTATGGCTACACCTTC
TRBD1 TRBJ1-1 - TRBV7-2 CASSFGQGNTEAFF TGTGCCAGCAGCTTCGGACAGGGTAACACTGAAGCTTTCTTT
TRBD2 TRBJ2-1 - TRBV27 CASSNGLAGWGHEQFF TGTGCCAGCAGTAACGGACTAGCGGGGTGGGGCCATGAGCAGTTCTTC
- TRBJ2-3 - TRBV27 CASSLRVPDFSPDTQYF TGTGCCAGCAGTCTCCGGGTCCCCGACTTTTCACCGGATACGCAGTATTTT
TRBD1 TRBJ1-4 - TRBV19 CASKHDRAAEKLFF TGTGCCAGCAAGCACGACAGGGCAGCGGAAAAACTGTTTTTT
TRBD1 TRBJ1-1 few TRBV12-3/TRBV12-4 CASRLGQGGAAFF TGTGCCAGCAGGCTAGGACAGGGAGGTGCAGCTTTCTTT